This TCR beta chain stems from a study of blood T cell repertoires in COVID-19. Study-wide background: T cells, B-cell-depleted T cells, or PBMCs provided the cDNA or gDNA that served as material.

The CDR3 length is 16 residues. Germline V gives CDR1 MNHEY, CDR2 SVGAGI. The ends were cut back, 0 bases at V and 0 bases at J, with 11 bases in the middle. Here immunoSEQ multiplex PCR was the method, and the copy in TCRdb shows in-frame clones only, minus some. The sample yields 45,000 to 70,000 clones, roughly 87% seen once. Material for sequencing was peripheral blood. The sequence derives from an elderly woman with COVID-19, enrolled during active disease. The chain joins TRBV6-5 to TRBJ1-2; possible D gene TRBD1, 6 bases. The CDR3 sequence is CASSYSGRTANYGYTF. The CDR3 DNA reads TGTGCCAGCAGTTACTCTGGTCGGACAGCTAACTATGGCTACACCTTC.